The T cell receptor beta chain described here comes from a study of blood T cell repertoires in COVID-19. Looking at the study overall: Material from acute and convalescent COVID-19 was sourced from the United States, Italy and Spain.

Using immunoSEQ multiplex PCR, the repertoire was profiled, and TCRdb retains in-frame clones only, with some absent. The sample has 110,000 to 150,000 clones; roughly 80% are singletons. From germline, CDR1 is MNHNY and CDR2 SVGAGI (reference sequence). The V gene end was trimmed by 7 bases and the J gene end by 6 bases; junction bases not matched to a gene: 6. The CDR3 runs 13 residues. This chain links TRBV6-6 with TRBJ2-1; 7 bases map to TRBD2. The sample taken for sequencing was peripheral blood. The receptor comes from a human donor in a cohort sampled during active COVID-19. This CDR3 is CASTYGGTNEQFF. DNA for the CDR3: TGTGCCAGCACCTACGGGGGGACCAATGAGCAGTTCTTC.